The 22 T cell receptor beta chains below all came from one sample that was sequenced in a study of T cell responses to AZD1222 COVID-19 vaccine. Method: immunoSEQ multiplex PCR; TCRdb's copy keeps in-frame clones and lacks some. The repertoire consists of some 100,000 clones, with about 86% occurring once and the leading ten covering 9.5% to 15%. The sequencing used peripheral blood, collected on day 0 of AZD1222 vaccination. Receptors were obtained from an adult in good health.

The chain couples TRBV7-8 to TRBJ1-6; weak D call: TRBD1 (5 bases). CDR3 size: 14 residues. CDR1 SGHVS and CDR2 FQNEAQ come from the germline V gene. V was trimmed by 3 bases and J by 7 bases, leaving 10 bases between them. The CDR3: CASSFGGENSPLHF. CDR3 nucleotides: TGTGCCAGCAGCTTTGGGGGAGAGAATTCACCCCTCCACTTT.

This clone was recorded once. J is TRBJ1-2 and V is TRBV29-1; D unresolved. V shed 4 bases and J shed 8 bases, with 17 bases lying between them. Germline CDR1 is SQVTM and CDR2 is ANQGSEA. This CDR3 is 13 amino acids long. CDR3 in DNA: TGCAGCGTTGCCAGTTCCGGGTTCGTGGGCTACACCTTC. Its protein product is CSVASSGFVGYTF.

The chain joins TRBV6-6 to TRBJ2-7; 8 bases are a match to TRBD1. Trimming cost V 5 bases and J 2 bases; bases outside gene matches: 5. Germline assignment: CDR1 MNHNY and CDR2 SVGAGI (reference sequence). The CDR3 has 14 amino acids. The CDR3: CASSPTGVPYEQYF. As DNA, the CDR3 is TGTGCCAGCAGTCCGACAGGGGTCCCCTACGAGCAGTACTTC.

The chain couples TRBV19 to TRBJ1-2; a possible D gene is TRBD1 (6 bases). CDR3 length: 15 residues. The V end was cut by 10 bases, the J end by 1 base, with 19 bases between. CDR1 and CDR2 (germline): LNHDA, SQIVND (reference sequence). In DNA form, the CDR3 reads TGTGCCACCCGTTCGGGGGGGCAAGGTAACTATGGCTACACCTTC. Protein product: CATRSGGQGNYGYTF.

This clone was found a few times. The chain combines TRBV28 with TRBJ1-2; TRBD1 aligns across 7 bases. This CDR3 contains 13 residues. Unmatched junction bases numbered 6, after V lost 4 bases and J lost 7 bases. Germline assignment: CDR1 MDHEN and CDR2 SYDVKM. The CDR3 sequence: CASSSGGRGGYTF. DNA for the CDR3: TGTGCCAGCAGTTCAGGGGGGAGGGGTGGCTACACCTTC.

The rearrangement joins TRBV5-6 to TRBJ2-5, with unresolved D. Germline CDR1 reads SGHDT; CDR2 reads YYEEEE. Trimming took off 4 bases at V and 4 bases at J, with 14 bases between the two ends. This CDR3 is 14 amino acids long. The CDR3 DNA is TGTGCCAGCAGCCAAACCTGGAAGGTAGAGACCCAGTACTTC. This gives the protein CASSQTWKVETQYF.

The V and J genes are TRBV10-2 and TRBJ2-1, with a possible D match to TRBD2 (6 bases). The CDR3 has 12 amino acids. Germline CDR1 reads WSHSY; CDR2 reads SAAADI. V lost 7 bases, J lost 16 bases, and 20 bases lay in between. The chain's CDR3 is CASTPRAGRHFF. CDR3 nucleotides: TGCGCCAGCACCCCCCGGGCAGGGAGGCACTTCTTC.

V usage is TRBV28 and J usage is TRBJ2-1; 9 positions match TRBD2. The germline gives CDR1 MDHEN, CDR2 SYDVKM. The CDR3 is made up of 15 amino acids. J lost 0 bases, V lost 6 bases, and 3 bases had no gene match. Written as DNA, the CDR3 is TGTGCCAGCAGGACTAGCGGTAACTCCTACAATGAGCAGTTCTTC. Its protein is CASRTSGNSYNEQFF.

This clone has a handful of counts. The chain is built from TRBV5-4 and TRBJ2-7, with 10 bases fitting TRBD1. Trimming removed 4 bases from V and 3 bases from J; junction bases left unmatched: 7. The CDR3 has 15 amino acids. Germline assignment: CDR1 SGHNT and CDR2 YYREEE (reference sequence). The CDR3 sequence: CASSTWGTGDYEQYF. The CDR3 nucleotides read TGTGCCAGCAGCACGTGGGGGACAGGGGACTACGAGCAGTACTTC.

In this sample, this clone turned up a few times. This chain links TRBV11-3 with TRBJ1-1; no definite D call. Trimming shortened V by 2 bases and J by 3 bases, and 22 bases separated the two germline ends. The V gene's germline CDR1 is SGHNT and CDR2 YENEEA. This CDR3 region has 18 residues. CDR3 amino acids: CASSLTGNRRVDDTEAFF. DNA for the CDR3: TGTGCCAGCAGCTTAACGGGGAATAGACGGGTTGATGACACTGAAGCTTTCTTT.

In its sample, this clone was seen once. The chain employs TRBV6-6 and TRBJ1-5; D ambiguous. The CDR3 totals 14 residues. V shed 2 bases and J shed 0 bases, with 5 bases lying between them. CDR1 MNHNY and CDR2 SVGAGI come from the germline V gene (reference sequence). CDR3 residues: CASSYMSSNQPQHF. The CDR3 nucleotides read TGTGCCAGCAGTTACATGAGTAGCAATCAGCCCCAGCATTTT.

The chain employs TRBV5-1 and TRBJ2-2; D remains unclear. Trimming shortened V by 0 bases and J by 6 bases, and 9 bases separated the two germline ends. CDR3 length: 14 amino acids. In germline, CDR1 is SGHRS, CDR2 YFSETQ. The CDR3, as DNA: TGCGCCAGCAGCTTGGGGAGTTCTCCCGGGGAGCTGTTTTTT. Amino acid sequence: CASSLGSSPGELFF.

The chain couples TRBV30 to TRBJ1-1; D is undetermined. The CDR3 has 12 amino acids. Between the trimmed V and J ends, which lost 4 bases and 7 bases, there was a span of 13 bases. Germline CDR1 is GTSNPN and CDR2 is SVGIG (reference sequence). The CDR3 nucleotides read TGTGCCTGGACTGTGGGGTTCGGTGAAGCTTTCTTT. Its protein product is CAWTVGFGEAFF.

This clone came up once. The gene calls are TRBV5-6 and TRBJ2-7, with D perhaps matching TRBD2 (6 bases). The germline CDR1 and CDR2 sequences are SGHDT and YYEEEE. This CDR3 spans 15 amino acids. V was shortened by 0 bases and J by 1 base, with 11 bases between the two germline ends. The CDR3 nucleotides are TGTGCCAGCAGCTTGGGCGTGGGAGGTTCCTACGAGCAGTACTTC. It specifies CASSLGVGGSYEQYF. Supplemented by reference TRBV5-6 and TRBJ2-7, the full variable domain reads DAGVTQSPTHLIKTRGQQVTLRCSPKSGHDTVSWYQQALGQGPQFIFQYYEEEERQRGNFPDRFSGHQFPNYSSELNVNALLLGDSALYLCASSLGVGGSYEQYFGPGTRLTVT.

The chain is built from TRBV28 and TRBJ2-1; weak D call: TRBD2 (6 bases). CDR1 and CDR2 (germline): MDHEN, SYDVKM. CDR3 length equals 11 residues. V was cut by 8 bases and J by 4 bases, with 6 bases left in between. The CDR3 DNA is TGTGCCAGCGGGACTTACAATGAGCAGTTCTTC. This sequence encodes CASGTYNEQFF. Supplemented by reference TRBV28 and TRBJ2-1, the full variable domain reads DVKVTQSSRYLVKRTGEKVFLECVQDMDHENMFWYRQDPGLGLRLIYFSYDVKMKEKGDIPEGYSVSREKKERFSLILESASTNQTSMYLCASGTYNEQFFGPGTRLTVL.

This chain joins TRBV19 and TRBJ1-6; possible D gene TRBD1, 6 bases. CDR3 length equals 15 residues. Trimming removed 7 bases at V and 8 bases at J, with 18 bases between. Germline V gene lookup returns CDR1 LNHDA and CDR2 SQIVND (reference sequence). The CDR3: CASTDRIFSHSPLHF. As DNA, the CDR3 is TGTGCCAGTACCGACAGGATCTTCTCTCATTCACCCCTCCACTTT. The full variable domain, completed using reference TRBV19 and TRBJ1-6, is DGGITQSPKYLFRKEGQNVTLSCEQNLNHDAMYWYRQDPGQGLRLIYYSQIVNDFQKGDIAEGYSVSREKKESFPLTVTSAQKNPTAFYLCASTDRIFSHSPLHFGNGTRLTVT.

This chain joins TRBV6-1 and TRBJ1-5, with 7 bases matching TRBD1. Germline V gene sequence: CDR1 MNHNS, CDR2 SASEGT. The CDR3 sequence is 21 residues long. The J segment lost 0 bases and the V segment lost 1 base, leaving 18 bases of the junction unmatched. CDR3 in DNA: TGTGCCAGCAGTGAAGAGGAGGGGAGGGGACAGAGTGCATATAGCAATCAGCCCCAGCATTTT. Protein product: CASSEEEGRGQSAYSNQPQHF.

This clone was found a few times. The CDR3 reads CASSEYGAKHYNSPLHF. The CDR3, as DNA: TGTGCCAGCAGTGAATACGGGGCGAAACACTATAATTCACCCCTCCACTTT. The chain carries TRBV6-1 and TRBJ1-6; D might be TRBD1 (5 bases). Germline assignment: CDR1 MNHNS and CDR2 SASEGT. This CDR3 is built from 17 residues. Trimming took off 2 bases at V and 3 bases at J, with 14 bases between the two ends.

The V and J genes are TRBV6-2 or TRBV6-3 and TRBJ2-2; D not resolved. Germline CDR1 reads MNHEY; CDR2 reads SVGEGT. Trimming shortened V by 5 bases and J by 6 bases, and 10 bases separated the two germline ends. The CDR3 spans 13 residues. The CDR3 DNA reads TGTGCCAGCAGTCGACCTGGTCCCGGGGAGCTGTTTTTT. As protein: CASSRPGPGELFF.

The gene calls are TRBV30 and TRBJ1-2, with TRBD1 matching over 9 bases. CDR3 length equals 11 residues. V lost 8 bases to trimming and J lost 6 bases; unmatched junction nucleotides: 4. CDR1 is GTSNPN and CDR2 is SVGIG in the germline V gene (reference sequence). CDR3 sequence (DNA): TGTGCCATGGACAGGGGCGATGGCTACACCTTC. This translates into CAMDRGDGYTF.

The chain employs TRBV29-1 and TRBJ2-5, with 7 nucleotides matching TRBD1. CDR3 length equals 14 residues. J lost 4 bases, V lost 7 bases, and 12 bases had no gene match. CDR1 SQVTM and CDR2 ANQGSEA come from the germline V gene. This chain's CDR3 is CSGSADRLGETQYF. The CDR3 nucleotides are TGCAGCGGGTCGGCGGACAGGTTAGGAGAGACCCAGTACTTC. Full variable domain (remainder filled in from reference TRBV29-1 and TRBJ2-5): SAVISQKPSRDICQRGTSLTIQCQVDSQVTMMFWYRQQPGQSLTLIATANQGSEATYESGFVIDKFPISRPNLTFSTLTVSNMSPEDSSIYLCSGSADRLGETQYFGPGTRLLVL.

This clone was recorded only once. This chain links TRBV28 with TRBJ1-1; D not resolved. From germline, CDR1 is MDHEN and CDR2 SYDVKM. The CDR3 is made up of 13 amino acids. Trimming took 5 bases from V and 1 from J, leaving 8 bases between them. Here the CDR3 reads CASSTTANTEAFF. CDR3 nucleotide sequence: TGTGCCAGCAGTACTACAGCGAACACTGAAGCTTTCTTT.